These 5 T cell receptor beta chains share one sample of origin, sequenced in a study of T cell repertoires in cytomegalovirus infection. MiXCR, run by TCRdb on the reads, gives a single entry per CDR3 protein. The table lists 560,000 or so distinct CDR3 sequences, about 15% of them singletons. Sample: CD8+ T cells from PBMCs. All receptors derive from a human donor in good health (CMV status not recorded). Some clones in this sample may be carry-over from other donors' samples.

A few counts support this clonotype. This clone may be a read error of a much larger clone one base away. This sequence joins TRBV27 and TRBJ2-7; a possible D gene is TRBD2 (7 bases). This CDR3 has 14 residues. V lost 6 bases and J lost 0, with 12 bases in between. Germline CDR1 reads MNHEY; CDR2 reads SMNVEV (reference sequence). This CDR3 reads CASSTGGPSYEQYF. CDR3 in DNA: TGTGCCAGCAGCACGGGGGGCCCCTCCTACGAGCAGTACTTC.

This clonotype has ten or more counts. The chain couples TRBV19 to TRBJ1-5, with 8 bases matching TRBD1. This CDR3 spans 15 amino acids. V trimming: 7 bases; J trimming: 5 bases; junction bases outside the gene matches: 10. Germline values: CDR1 LNHDA, CDR2 SQIVND (reference sequence). The CDR3 loop reads CASTYDRGAYQPQHF. The CDR3 nucleotides are TGTGCCAGTACCTACGACAGGGGCGCCTATCAGCCCCAGCATTTT.

In this sample, this clonotype turned up many times. The chain uses TRBV5-6 and TRBJ2-1; D remains ambiguous. The CDR3 totals 14 residues. The germline CDR1 and CDR2 sequences are SGHDT and YYEEEE. The germline V and J ends were trimmed by 0 bases and 9 bases, with 13 bases remaining between them. CDR3 in DNA: TGTGCCAGCAGCTTGGCCGGGTGGCGAGGTGAGCAGTTCTTC. It codes for CASSLAGWRGEQFF.

This clonotype was seen only a few times. The genes are TRBV4-1 and TRBJ2-2; 9 bases align to TRBD2. The V and J ends lost 2 bases and 7 bases, in that order; junction bases with no gene match: 14. Germline CDR1 is MGHRA and CDR2 is YSYEKL. CDR3 length: 18 amino acids. The CDR3: CASSQRGARGGENGELFF. The CDR3 nucleotides read TGCGCCAGCAGCCAAAGGGGGGCGCGGGGGGGCGAAAACGGGGAGCTGTTTTTT.

This clonotype was recorded at least ten times. The rearrangement links TRBV7-9 to TRBJ2-1; TRBD2 matches at 8 bases. The CDR3 is made up of 16 amino acids. V shed 5 bases and J 4 bases; nucleotides not matched to a gene: 10. The germline CDR1 and CDR2 sequences are SEHNR and FQNEAQ (reference sequence). The CDR3 DNA follows: TGTGCCAGCAGCCTCGTCACTAGCGGTGCATACAATGAGCAGTTCTTC. Its protein product is CASSLVTSGAYNEQFF.